The clone carrying this TCR beta chain has a handful of counts. Its antigen remains unknown. Unique molecular identifiers were incorporated during preparation of the TCRbeta library. TCRdb recomputed calls from the PCR reads with MiXCR, one row per CDR3 protein. The data show about 980,000 distinct CDR3 sequences, about 26% seen once. These data come from a study of T-cell reconstitution after alpha-beta-depleted transplantation in children. Study conclusions and caveats: By about two months after transplant, alpha-beta T cells reportedly arose from several hundred graft clones that had expanded.

From germline, CDR1 is SGHTA and CDR2 FQGNSA. The junction had 12 bases not matched to a gene; V was cut back by 7 bases and J by 15 bases. The CDR3 contains 14 residues. The chain uses TRBV7-2 and TRBJ2-1; 13 nucleotides match TRBD2. This TCR derives from a boy in the first two years of life who had a stem cell transplant for SCID, so the T cells may come from the graft donor. Source: PBMCs, mostly from graft donor cells, taken 360 days after TCRalphabeta/CD19-depleted stem cell transplant. The CDR3 loop is CASTPNGLAGVLFF. CDR3 DNA sequence: TGTGCCAGCACCCCAAACGGACTAGCGGGGGTTTTGTTCTTC. Full variable domain (missing parts from reference TRBV7-2 and TRBJ2-1): GAGVSQSPSNKVTEKGKDVELRCDPISGHTALYWYRQSLGQGLEFLIYFQGNSAPDKSGLPSDRFSAERTGGSVSTLTIQRTQQEDSAVYLCASTPNGLAGVLFFGPGTRLTVL.